What follows is one TCR beta chain and its context. This clonotype was seen a handful of times. Its specific antigen is unknown. The input lacks base qualities; no much larger clone sits a single base away. This sample stems from a study of T-cell memory formation after mild COVID-19 (dated by TCRdb to the early 2020s). For the wider study: Most TCR sequence clusters were specific to one of the two donors. Longitudinal TCRalpha and TCRbeta repertoire sequencing tracked T-cell clones expanding and contracting after mild COVID-19 in two donors. The cohort was made up of two young adult volunteers, one female and one male, who were previously healthy. Beyond this particular receptor, the publication reports: The detection of some responding clones in pre-infection memory suggests that pre-existing cross-reactive memory T cells joined the SARS-CoV-2 response. Contracting CD4+ clones appeared mostly in the CM and EM memory subsets, whereas CD8+ clones were enriched in EMRA. Whether the second-wave clones peaking on day 37 were SARS-CoV-2 specific was not confirmed. Clones contracting from day 15 to 85 had balanced CD4/CD8 phenotypes, while a second wave expanding from day 15 to 37 was biased towards CD4+. Only two mild cases were covered by the study, and larger cohorts that include severe cases with pre-infection samples were considered necessary.

Germline trimming amounts to 4 bases on V and 8 bases on J, with 3 as the count of junction bases outside the gene matches. The CDR3 covers 14 residues, taking in both the cysteine and the phenylalanine. Only the CDR3 DNA is retained, 42 bases long and in frame from the first base. Looking up the germline V gene yields CDR1 KGHDR and CDR2 SFDVKD. The sample was run on an Illumina NovaSeq 6000. TCRalpha and TCRbeta cDNA libraries were built by 5'RACE with constant-segment primers, adding sample barcodes and unique molecular identifiers. RNA was extracted from every sample with Trizol reagent. Amplification of the libraries took two PCR steps, and the second step added a second sample barcode plus Illumina TruSeq adapters. The libraries were sequenced on an Illumina NovaSeq using 2 x 150 bp paired-end reads. Turning to the authors' computational methods: Demultiplexing of reads and collapsing into UMI-guided consensus sequences were performed with migec v1.2.7. Using mixcr v2.1.11, the UMI consensuses were aligned to TRA and TRB V and J templates and assembled into clonotypes. A clonotype was counted as expanded or contracted only when both edgeR and NoisET called the clonotype significant, with the noise models trained on biological replicates. For edgeR calls, the cutoffs were a false discovery rate-adjusted p below 0.01 and a log2 fold-change threshold of 1. As an exploratory analysis of dynamics, PCA with hierarchical clustering was applied to max-normalized trajectories of the 1000 most abundant clonotypes. The CD4 or CD8 phenotype of responding clones was assigned using the separately sequenced CD4+ and CD8+ repertoires. TCRdb itself trimmed the public reads at Q25 with fastp, ran MiXCR and retained productive beta chains. Here each entry gathers all rows of one CDR3 protein and keeps the most common genes and DNA. For this entry, the V and J calls and clone size follow TCRdb and not the study's own pipeline. The sample profile shows hundreds of thousands of distinct CDR3 sequences; 20% to 30% of them were found once. The ten largest make up around 12% of the sample.

PBMCs were isolated by Ficoll-Paque density gradient centrifugation. This TCR was recovered from an adult woman who had mild COVID-19 (a few samples of this study predate the infection). The sample titles of this study are shuffled in the database, so cell type and time point are left out; the donor was told from shared clones. Sequenced material: PBMCs or a T cell subset sorted from them (not recorded which). The chain links TRBV24-1 with TRBJ2-1; TRBD1 fits 11 bases in the junction. The CDR3 sequence is CATSERTGGDEQFF. The nucleotide sequence reads TGTGCCACCAGTGAGAGGACAGGGGGCGATGAGCAGTTCTTC.